This T cell receptor (beta chain) originates from a study of T cells in Graves' hyperthyroidism and ophthalmopathy. Turning to the study itself: The blood sample was taken at first diagnosis, before treatment began.

Those with hyperthyroidism were 18 to 65 years old, newly diagnosed, and ill for under 2 months. Any symptoms of ophthalmopathy came after the first hyperthyroidism diagnosis, from which the blood sample dates. General study points: The model made its ophthalmopathy prediction, and onset followed a median approximately 6 months later.

This clonotype has more than one count but fewer than ten. Its antigen is not identified. The TCR beta CDR3 regions underwent amplification using RNA transcripts as the source. The TCR CDR3 was amplified in a first-round RT-PCR using the HTBI primer set. TCRdb re-called the multiplex PCR reads with MiXCR, one entry per CDR3 protein. The profile shows 600,000 to 850,000 distinct CDR3 sequences, 18% of them singletons. With 6 bases clipped from V and 6 bases from J, the junction kept 7 bases outside the gene matches. CDR1 is SGHVS, CDR2 FQNEAQ, per germline. The CDR3 contains 15 residues. This clonotype was obtained from a woman aged 45-65 years with Graves' hyperthyroidism that later progressed to Graves' ophthalmopathy. Sequencing was performed on blood. The chain carries TRBV7-8 and TRBJ1-6, with 8 positions matching TRBD1. This CDR3 is CASSLTGQVNSPLHF. Written as DNA, the CDR3 is TGTGCCAGCAGTTTAACGGGACAGGTTAATTCACCCCTCCACTTT.